These 7 T cell receptor beta chains came from one sample sequenced in a study of control samples from healthy donors and cancer patients. Libraries were prepared by immunoSEQ multiplex PCR; TCRdb keeps only in-frame clonotypes and omits some of them. Here the sample spans 150,000 to 200,000 clones, just over 85% being singletons. The source material was blood. The receptors were gathered from a woman aged 30 to 39 in good health.

Points on this clone: A read error may produce the germline difference seen at one junction end. The chain carries TRBV29-1 and TRBJ1-1; D is undetermined. Germline lookup yields CDR1 SQVTM and CDR2 ANQGSEA. The CDR3 totals 13 residues. CDR3 nucleotides: TGCAGCGCTGAAATTGGCCTAAGGACTGAAGCTTTCTTT. Translated, it gives CSAEIGLRTEAFF.

This sequence joins TRBV29-1 and TRBJ1-1; unclear D gene. The germline V and J ends were trimmed by 5 bases and 7 bases, with 11 bases remaining between them. The CDR3 spans 11 residues. CDR1 is SQVTM, CDR2 ANQGSEA, per germline. Here the CDR3 reads CSVWGQLEAFF. DNA for the CDR3: TGCAGCGTTTGGGGTCAGCTTGAAGCTTTCTTT.

Turning to this clone: At one end the junction does not follow the germline gene, possibly because of a read error. The chain uses TRBV10-3 and TRBJ2-5, with D maybe TRBD2 (6 bases). Germline values: CDR1 ENHRY, CDR2 SYGVKD. This CDR3 is built from 13 residues. The CDR3 sequence: CAINREHQETQYF. CDR3 nucleotide sequence: TGTGCTATCAACCGGGAGCACCAAGAGACCCAGTACTTC.

The genes are TRBV10-1 and TRBJ2-3; 9 bases line up with TRBD1. Germline V gene sequence: CDR1 WNHNN, CDR2 SYGVQD (reference sequence). The trim removed 3 bases at V and 2 bases at J, leaving 3 bases unmatched. This CDR3 is built from 15 residues. CDR3 amino acids: CASSEGTGLTDTQYF. The CDR3 nucleotides are TGCGCCAGCAGTGAAGGGACAGGGCTCACAGATACGCAGTATTTT.

V is TRBV5-1 and J is TRBJ2-3; 9 nucleotides align to TRBD2. Looked up from germline, CDR1 is SGHRS and CDR2 is YFSETQ. This CDR3 is 16 amino acids long. J was trimmed by 4 bases and V by 0 bases; bases with no gene match: 6. CDR3 bases: TGCGCCAGCAGCTTGGCAGGGAGCGGGGGGTCAGATACGCAGTATTTT. Translation gives CASSLAGSGGSDTQYF.

The chain uses TRBV5-1 and TRBJ2-3; 9 bases match TRBD2. V dropped 6 bases and J dropped 3; count of bases not matched to a gene: 5. The CDR3 sequence is 14 residues long. Germline V gene sequence: CDR1 SGHRS, CDR2 YFSETQ. CDR3 sequence: CASKGLAVTDTQYF. As DNA, the CDR3 is TGCGCCAGCAAGGGACTAGCTGTGACAGATACGCAGTATTTT.

This chain connects TRBV9 to TRBJ2-3, with TRBD2 matching over 8 bases. With 2 bases clipped from V and 4 bases from J, the junction kept 12 bases outside the gene matches. Per the germline V gene, CDR1 is SGDLS and CDR2 is YYNGEE. The CDR3 contains 17 residues. The CDR3 sequence: CASSVSGATGWADTQYF. The CDR3 region has the DNA TGTGCCAGCAGCGTTAGCGGGGCAACCGGATGGGCAGATACGCAGTATTTT.